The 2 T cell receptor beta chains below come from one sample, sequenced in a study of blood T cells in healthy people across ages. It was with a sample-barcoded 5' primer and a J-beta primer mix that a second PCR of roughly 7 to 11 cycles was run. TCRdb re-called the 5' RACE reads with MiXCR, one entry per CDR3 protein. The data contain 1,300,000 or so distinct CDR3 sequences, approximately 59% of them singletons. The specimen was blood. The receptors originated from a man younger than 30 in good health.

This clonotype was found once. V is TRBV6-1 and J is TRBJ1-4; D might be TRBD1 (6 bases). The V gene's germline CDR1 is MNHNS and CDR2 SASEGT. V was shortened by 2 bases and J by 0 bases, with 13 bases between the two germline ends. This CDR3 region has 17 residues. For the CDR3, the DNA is TGTGCCAGCAGTGAATCTTGGACAGTTACAACTAATGAAAAACTGTTTTTT. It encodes CASSESWTVTTNEKLFF.

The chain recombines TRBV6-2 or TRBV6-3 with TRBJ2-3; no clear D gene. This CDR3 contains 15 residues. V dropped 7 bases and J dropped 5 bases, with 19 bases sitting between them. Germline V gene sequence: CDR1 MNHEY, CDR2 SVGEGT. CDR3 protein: CASIRSWGNGDTQYF. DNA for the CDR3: TGTGCCAGCATAAGGAGCTGGGGAAATGGAGATACGCAGTATTTT.